Shown below are 30 T cell receptor beta chains from a single sample sequenced in a study of graft-versus-host responses after intestinal transplantation. Data came from immunoSEQ multiplex PCR; TCRdb stores just in-frame clones and leaves some out. The sample has 35,000 to 45,000 clones, roughly 86% seen once. Sequences were derived from PBMCs, sampled roughly 270 days after transplant. The receptors here all came from a human patient who received an intestinal transplant, so some T cells may come from the graft donor.

The genes are TRBV6-1 and TRBJ1-1, with D hard to call. Trimming removed 6 bases at V and 0 bases at J, with 14 bases between. The CDR3 sequence is 15 residues long. The germline gives CDR1 MNHNS, CDR2 SASEGT. This CDR3 reads CASRGPRTVNTEAFF. In nucleotides, the CDR3 is TGTGCCAGCAGAGGGCCGAGGACGGTGAACACTGAAGCTTTCTTT.

This clone was counted once. This chain connects TRBV5-1 to TRBJ2-1, with TRBD1 as a possible D gene (6 bases). This CDR3 region has 14 residues. The germline V and J ends were trimmed by 3 bases and 7 bases, with 14 bases remaining between them. Germline loops: CDR1 SGHRS, CDR2 YFSETQ. This CDR3 reads CASSSEYRANEQFF. The CDR3 coding sequence is TGCGCCAGCAGCTCCGAATACAGGGCGAATGAGCAGTTCTTC.

The chain joins TRBV7-3 to TRBJ2-3; the D is unclear. Germline CDR1 and CDR2: SGHTA and FQGTGA. The ends were cut back, 5 bases at V and 2 bases at J, with 5 bases in the middle. The CDR3 has 12 amino acids. The CDR3 spells CASSGNTDTQYF. The CDR3, as DNA: TGTGCCAGCAGCGGTAACACAGATACGCAGTATTTT.

A few counts support this clone. The chain combines TRBV6-8 with TRBJ2-7; a possible D gene is TRBD2 (6 bases). The CDR3 consists of 14 residues. Germline V gene sequence: CDR1 MNHGY, CDR2 SAAAGT. Trimming left V 5 bases short and J 5 bases short, with 16 bases between. CDR3 DNA sequence: TGTGCCAGCAGTCACCCCGGGGGAGTTGACGAGCAGTACTTC. It yields the protein CASSHPGGVDEQYF.

This clone was found once. The chain is built from TRBV19 and TRBJ1-1; D gene unclear. This CDR3 has 14 residues. Deletions cut 4 bases from V and 0 bases from J, with 9 bases between. The V gene's germline CDR1 is LNHDA and CDR2 SQIVND (reference sequence). The DNA for the CDR3 is TGTGCCAGTAGTACCGCCGATATGAACACTGAAGCTTTCTTT. It translates to CASSTADMNTEAFF.

The V and J genes are TRBV25-1 and TRBJ1-1, with D tentatively TRBD1 (5 bases). This CDR3 comprises 14 residues. The germline V gene encodes CDR1 MGHDK and CDR2 SYGVNS. V gave up 3 bases and J gave up 4 bases, with 12 bases separating them. The CDR3 region has the DNA TGTGCCAGCAGTGATGAGGGGTGGGGCACTGAAGCTTTCTTT. Translated, it gives CASSDEGWGTEAFF.

The rearrangement joins TRBV6-1 to TRBJ2-7, with D perhaps TRBD2 (6 bases). V gave up 1 base and J gave up 3 bases, with 10 bases separating them. Per germline, CDR1 MNHNS and CDR2 SASEGT. The CDR3 has 14 residues. In nucleotides, the CDR3 is TGTGCCAGCAGTGAAGAGACTAGTTTCTACGAGCAGTACTTC. Residues: CASSEETSFYEQYF.

V gene TRBV5-5 combines with J gene TRBJ1-6; the match to TRBD1 covers 9 bases. V lost 1 base and J lost 1; bases outside the gene matches: 9. This CDR3 spans 19 amino acids. Germline V gene sequence: CDR1 SGHKS, CDR2 YYEKEE (reference sequence). CDR3 bases: TGTGCCAGCAGCTTGAGCGGGACAGGGCAGGTTTCCTATAATTCACCCCTCCACTTT. Its translation is CASSLSGTGQVSYNSPLHF.

The V call is TRBV10-2, the J call TRBJ2-3; D may be TRBD2 (5 bases). The germline V gene encodes CDR1 WSHSY and CDR2 SAAADI. Trimming pared 2 bases from V and 1 base from J, leaving 10 bases between. The CDR3 is made up of 15 amino acids. The CDR3 reads CASSEGNGGTDTQYF. CDR3 in DNA: TGCGCCAGCAGTGAGGGAAACGGGGGCACAGATACGCAGTATTTT.

The table lists this clone with a count of one. The V call is TRBV5-1, the J call TRBJ2-1; 10 bases are a match to TRBD2. Germline values: CDR1 SGHRS, CDR2 YFSETQ. Unmatched junction bases numbered 6, after V lost 0 bases and J lost 3 bases. The CDR3 has 17 residues. Here the CDR3 DNA reads TGCGCCAGCAGCTTGGTGGTTAGCGGGGGGTTCTACAATGAGCAGTTCTTC. It encodes CASSLVVSGGFYNEQFF.

J is TRBJ1-5 and V is TRBV5-1; D uncertain. V dropped 3 bases and J dropped 8 bases, with 18 bases sitting between them. Germline values: CDR1 SGHRS, CDR2 YFSETQ. CDR3 size: 15 residues. The chain's CDR3 is CASSSGADSNEPQHF. For the CDR3, the DNA is TGCGCCAGCAGCTCCGGCGCTGATAGTAATGAGCCCCAGCATTTT.

The chain recombines TRBV15 with TRBJ2-3; D assignment may be TRBD1 or TRBD2 (6 bases each). Trimming took 0 bases from V and 3 from J, leaving 10 bases between them. Looked up from germline, CDR1 is LNHNV and CDR2 is YYDKDF (reference sequence). The CDR3 sequence is 15 residues long. DNA of the CDR3: TGTGCCACCAGCAGAGAGGGGGGCTCAACAGATACGCAGTATTTT. Amino acids: CATSREGGSTDTQYF.

The chain has TRBV7-3 and TRBJ1-6; possibly TRBD1 for D (6 bases). The germline V gene has CDR1 SGHTA and CDR2 FQGTGA. V lost 2 bases and J 8 bases, leaving 13 bases between the germline ends. There are 15 residues in the CDR3. The CDR3 DNA is TGTGCCAGCAGCTTATTTCCAGGGGAGGATTCACCCCTCCACTTT. The encoded protein is CASSLFPGEDSPLHF.

The chain couples TRBV5-6 to TRBJ2-1; 7 bases fit TRBD2. The CDR3 covers 13 residues. The V gene end was trimmed by 9 bases and the J gene end by 4 bases; junction bases not matched to a gene: 7. In germline, CDR1 is SGHDT, CDR2 YYEEEE. CDR3 in amino acids: CATWTSGYNEQFF. The CDR3, as DNA: TGTGCCACTTGGACTAGTGGTTACAATGAGCAGTTCTTC.

V usage is TRBV11-2 and J usage is TRBJ2-7, with a tentative D call TRBD2 (6 bases). The CDR3 spans 16 residues. The germline CDR1 and CDR2 sequences are SGHAT and FQNNGV. Trimming took 4 bases from V and 0 from J, leaving 16 bases between them. The CDR3 protein is CASSSDAGTSSYEQYF. The CDR3 DNA reads TGTGCCAGCAGCTCCGACGCGGGGACCAGCTCCTACGAGCAGTACTTC.

The genes are TRBV6-1 and TRBJ1-5; D perhaps matches TRBD1 (6 bases). Trimming took 1 base from V and 11 from J, leaving 15 bases between them. Germline V gene sequence: CDR1 MNHNS, CDR2 SASEGT. The CDR3 length is 14 residues. The CDR3: CASSEGGPSEAQHF. The CDR3 nucleotides are TGTGCCAGCAGTGAAGGGGGGCCCTCCGAGGCCCAGCATTTT.

This chain uses TRBV13 with TRBJ1-1; D is uncertain. Deletions cut 4 bases from V and 4 bases from J, with 7 bases between. The CDR3 has 12 amino acids. CDR1 and CDR2 from the germline V gene are PRHDT and FYEKMQ (reference sequence). In DNA, the CDR3 is TGTGCCAGCAGCTCAGCATTCACTGAAGCTTTCTTT. This encodes CASSSAFTEAFF.

V usage is TRBV19 and J usage is TRBJ1-5, with no clear D. CDR1 and CDR2 (germline): LNHDA, SQIVND (reference sequence). This CDR3 has 16 residues. The V and J ends lost 6 bases and 3 bases respectively, with 18 bases between them. The CDR3 DNA sequence: TGTGCCAGTAGCCACGGTGGTGGGAGGGTCAATCAGCCCCAGCATTTT. Translated, it gives CASSHGGGRVNQPQHF.

V usage is TRBV4-1 and J usage is TRBJ2-7; D might be TRBD1 (5 bases). The V and J ends lost 4 bases and 2 bases respectively, with 15 bases between them. From germline, CDR1 is MGHRA and CDR2 YSYEKL. The CDR3 sequence is 15 residues long. The CDR3 is CASSPSKGLAYEQYF. The CDR3 region has the DNA TGCGCCAGCAGCCCGAGCAAGGGGTTGGCCTACGAGCAGTACTTC.

This sequence joins TRBV13 and TRBJ1-4; possible D gene TRBD1, 5 bases. Trimming removed 5 bases from V and 7 bases from J, with 14 bases in between. The CDR3 is made up of 14 amino acids. Per the germline V gene, CDR1 is PRHDT and CDR2 is FYEKMQ (reference sequence). The CDR3 region is CASSGRQKGEKLFF. CDR3 DNA: TGTGCCAGCAGCGGACGACAGAAGGGTGAAAAACTGTTTTTT.

The chain combines TRBV11-2 with TRBJ1-6, with D unresolved. This CDR3 is built from 17 residues. Germline CDR1 is SGHAT and CDR2 is FQNNGV. V was clipped by 5 bases and J by 6 bases, with 20 bases between them. Here the CDR3 DNA reads TGTGCCAGCAGCATAACAAAGGTCTTCCAGGTTAATTCACCCCTCCACTTT. Translation: CASSITKVFQVNSPLHF.

The rearrangement links TRBV6-4 to TRBJ1-1; TRBD1 aligns across 7 bases. From germline, CDR1 is MRHNA and CDR2 SNTAGT. Trimming cost V 3 bases and J 4 bases; bases outside gene matches: 2. The CDR3 is 13 amino acids. The DNA of the CDR3 is TGTGCCAGCAGTGAGACAGGGCCCACTGAAGCTTTCTTT. Translating it yields CASSETGPTEAFF.

CDR3: CASSLGVTTYEQYF. CDR3 DNA: TGTGCCAGCAGTTTAGGGGTGACAACCTACGAGCAGTACTTC. The gene calls are TRBV27 and TRBJ2-7; D unresolved. This CDR3 comprises 14 residues. Germline V lookup: CDR1 MNHEY, CDR2 SMNVEV (reference sequence). The V and J ends lost 2 bases and 2 bases respectively, with 10 bases between them.

This clone was found once. The chain employs TRBV5-6 and TRBJ1-2; the D is unclear. Per the germline V gene, CDR1 is SGHDT and CDR2 is YYEEEE. The CDR3 loop spans 14 amino acids. Trimming stripped 1 base from V and 4 bases from J, with 11 bases between. The CDR3 sequence: CASSLSGELYGYTF. CDR3 DNA: TGTGCCAGCAGCTTGAGTGGGGAGCTCTATGGCTACACCTTC.

This clone has only a few counts. V usage is TRBV6-6 and J usage is TRBJ1-2; D is perhaps TRBD1 (6 bases). CDR1 is MNHNY and CDR2 is SVGAGI in the germline V gene (reference sequence). CDR3 length: 13 amino acids. The germline V and J ends were trimmed by 2 bases and 6 bases, with 10 bases remaining between them. The CDR3 region has the DNA TGTGCCAGCAGTTACACAGGGCCCGATGGCTACACCTTC. Translating gives CASSYTGPDGYTF.

In this sample, this clone turned up once. The V and J genes are TRBV2 and TRBJ1-2, with D perhaps matching TRBD1 (5 bases). Trimming stripped 7 bases from V and 7 bases from J, with 10 bases between. This CDR3 is built from 11 residues. Germline V CDR1 and CDR2: SNHLY, FYNNEI. The CDR3 spells CASKVGVGYTF. CDR3 sequence (DNA): TGTGCCAGCAAGGTGGGGGTTGGCTACACCTTC. Looking up the rest from reference TRBV2 and TRBJ1-2 gives the full variable domain: EPEVTQTPSHQVTQMGQEVILRCVPISNHLYFYWYRQILGQKVEFLVSFYNNEISEKSEIFDDQFSVERPDGSNFTLKIRSTKLEDSAMYFCASKVGVGYTFGSGTRLTVV.

The V and J genes are TRBV7-9 and TRBJ1-5; D remains unclear. This CDR3 contains 18 residues. The germline V gene has CDR1 SEHNR and CDR2 FQNEAQ (reference sequence). V lost 1 base, J lost 3 bases, and 19 bases lay in between. The CDR3 protein is CASSLVATGWGTNQPQHF. The CDR3 bases are TGTGCCAGCAGCTTAGTGGCCACTGGTTGGGGTACCAATCAGCCCCAGCATTTT.

This clone was observed a few times. The rearrangement uses TRBV10-3 and TRBJ1-5; 8 bases map to TRBD1. Per germline, CDR1 ENHRY and CDR2 SYGVKD. The CDR3 extends over 14 amino acids. V shed 6 bases and J 4 bases; nucleotides not matched to a gene: 5. Written as DNA, the CDR3 is TGTGCCATCAGGGACAGGGAGGGGAATCAGCCCCAGCATTTT. It encodes CAIRDREGNQPQHF.

J is TRBJ2-7 and V is TRBV25-1; the D call may be TRBD1 or TRBD2 (5 bases each). From germline, CDR1 is MGHDK and CDR2 SYGVNS. V gave up 3 bases and J gave up 2 bases, with 11 bases separating them. The length of the CDR3 is 14 residues. CDR3 in DNA: TGTGCCAGCAGTGACAGGGACCTCACCTACGAGCAGTACTTC. Protein product: CASSDRDLTYEQYF.

The chain combines TRBV11-2 with TRBJ2-7, with 8 bases matching TRBD1. The V gene end was trimmed by 8 bases and the J gene end by 2 bases; junction bases not matched to a gene: 8. Germline CDR1 reads SGHAT; CDR2 reads FQNNGV. There are 14 residues in the CDR3. CDR3 residues: CASGQTGATYEQYF. In DNA, the CDR3 is TGTGCCAGCGGCCAGACAGGGGCAACCTACGAGCAGTACTTC.